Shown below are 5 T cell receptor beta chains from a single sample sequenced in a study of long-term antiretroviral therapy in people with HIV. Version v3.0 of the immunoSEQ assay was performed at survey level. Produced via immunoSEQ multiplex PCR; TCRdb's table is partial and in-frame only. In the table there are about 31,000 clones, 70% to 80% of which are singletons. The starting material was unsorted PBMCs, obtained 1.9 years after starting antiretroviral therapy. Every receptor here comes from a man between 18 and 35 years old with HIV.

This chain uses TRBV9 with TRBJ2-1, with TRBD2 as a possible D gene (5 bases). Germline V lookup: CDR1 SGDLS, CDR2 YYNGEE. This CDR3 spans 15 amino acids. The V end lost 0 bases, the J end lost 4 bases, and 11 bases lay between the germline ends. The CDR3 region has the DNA TGTGCCAGCAGCGTAGAGGGAGACCCGTACAATGAGCAGTTCTTC. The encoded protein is CASSVEGDPYNEQFF.

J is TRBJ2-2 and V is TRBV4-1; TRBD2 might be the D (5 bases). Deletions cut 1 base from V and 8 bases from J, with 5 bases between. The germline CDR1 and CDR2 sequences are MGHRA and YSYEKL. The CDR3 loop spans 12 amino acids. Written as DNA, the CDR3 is TGCGCCAGCAGCCAAGGGGAGGGGGAGCTGTTTTTT. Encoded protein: CASSQGEGELFF.

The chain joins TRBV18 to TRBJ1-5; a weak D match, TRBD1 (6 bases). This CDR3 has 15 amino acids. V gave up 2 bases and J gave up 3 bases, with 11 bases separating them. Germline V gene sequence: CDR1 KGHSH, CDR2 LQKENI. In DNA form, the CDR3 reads TGTGCCAGCTCACCAAGGACAGTTTCCAATCAGCCCCAGCATTTT. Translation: CASSPRTVSNQPQHF.

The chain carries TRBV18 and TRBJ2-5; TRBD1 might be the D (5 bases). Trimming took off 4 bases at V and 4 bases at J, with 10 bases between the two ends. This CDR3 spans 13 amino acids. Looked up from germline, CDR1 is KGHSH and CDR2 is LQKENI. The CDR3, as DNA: TGTGCCAGCTCACAGTTTAGGGGAGAGACCCAGTACTTC. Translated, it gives CASSQFRGETQYF.

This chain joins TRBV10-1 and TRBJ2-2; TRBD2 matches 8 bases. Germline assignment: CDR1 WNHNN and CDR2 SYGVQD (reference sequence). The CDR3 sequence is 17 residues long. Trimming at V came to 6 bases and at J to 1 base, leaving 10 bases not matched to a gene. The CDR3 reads CASSGVGLGKNTGELFF. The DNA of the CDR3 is TGCGCCAGCAGCGGGGTGGGACTAGGGAAGAACACCGGGGAGCTGTTTTTT.